A single sample gave rise to the 10 T cell receptor beta chains below, sequenced in a study of regulatory T cells in long-lasting Graves disease. Time point of the sample: newly diagnosed GD, antithyroid drugs for less than 3 months. From RNA extracted from PBMCs, the TCR library was made. TCR beta libraries were built with iRepertoire HTBI primers and Arm-PCR of CDR3 regions. Each CDR3 protein is one row after TCRdb ran MiXCR on the multiplex PCR reads. The data contain 250,000 to 300,000 distinct CDR3 sequences, under 20% of them singletons. This same sample was also taken into another study, of T cells in Graves' hyperthyroidism and ophthalmopathy.

This specimen was peripheral blood mononuclear cells (PBMCs), taken at new diagnosis, from a patient treated with antithyroid drugs. The receptors come from a young woman with Graves disease.

The V call is TRBV12-3 or TRBV12-4, the J call TRBJ2-3, with D possibly matching TRBD2 (5 bases). Near its end, the DNA agrees better with TRBJ2-5, so the J call may be wrong. The CDR3 length is 14 residues. The CDR3 protein is CASTQTGVSETQYF. The CDR3 DNA sequence: TGTGCCAGCACTCAAACCGGGGTTAGTGAGACCCAGTACTTC.

This clonotype has at least ten counts. This sequence joins TRBV2 and TRBJ2-7, with a tentative D call TRBD1 (5 bases). Germline assignment: CDR1 SNHLY and CDR2 FYNNEI. The CDR3 consists of 14 residues. V was trimmed by 5 bases and J by 4 bases, leaving 15 bases between them. The CDR3 reads CASSRTRGDYEQYF. As DNA, the CDR3 is TGTGCCAGCAGTAGGACACGAGGAGATTACGAGCAGTACTTC.

The sample holds many counts of this clonotype. The V gene is TRBV19, the J gene TRBJ1-3; D ambiguous. Germline CDR1 reads LNHDA; CDR2 reads SQIVND (reference sequence). CDR3 length: 15 residues. V was shortened by 6 bases and J by 0 bases, with 12 bases between the two germline ends. The CDR3 nucleotides read TGTGCCAGTAGCCCGGAGGGCATCTCTGGAAACACCATATATTTT. Its translation: CASSPEGISGNTIYF.

For this clonotype: Compared with germline, one end of the junction differs, possibly owing to a read error. V usage is TRBV12-3 or TRBV12-4 and J usage is TRBJ2-3; D is undetermined. The CDR3 contains 14 residues. The CDR3 coding sequence is TGTGCCAGCAGTTTAGCGGTTAGCACAGATACGCGGTATTTT. It encodes CASSLAVSTDTRYF.

This clonotype was seen many times. The rearrangement joins TRBV10-3 to TRBJ1-1; D is possibly TRBD1 (6 bases). CDR3 size: 12 residues. Germline V gene data show CDR1 as ENHRY and CDR2 as SYGVKD. Trimming pared 0 bases from V and 11 bases from J, leaving 10 bases between. Here the CDR3 DNA reads TGTGCCATCAGTGAGTCGAGACAGGAGGCTTTCTTT. This codes for CAISESRQEAFF.

This clonotype came up many times. The chain has TRBV2 and TRBJ1-2; no clear D gene. The CDR3 sequence is 12 residues long. Germline-derived CDR1 and CDR2 are SNHLY and FYNNEI. Trimming cost V 6 bases and J 6 bases, with 11 bases left between them. Here the CDR3 reads CASRRRVDGYTF. In DNA form, the CDR3 reads TGTGCCAGCAGGCGAAGGGTGGATGGCTACACCTTC.

This clonotype has at least ten counts. The rearrangement uses TRBV28 and TRBJ1-3, with TRBD1 identical over 8 bases. The germline V gene has CDR1 MDHEN and CDR2 SYDVKM. Trimming took 6 bases from V and 0 from J; bases not matched to a gene: 4. CDR3 length: 15 amino acids. The DNA of the CDR3 is TGTGCCAGCAGCTATACAGGGGGCTCTGGAAACACCATATATTTT. Residues: CASSYTGGSGNTIYF.

This clonotype occurred many times. The chain joins TRBV12-3 or TRBV12-4 to TRBJ1-2; 7 positions agree with TRBD1. The CDR3 extends over 19 amino acids. J was trimmed by 8 bases and V by 3 bases; bases with no gene match: 24. The CDR3 DNA follows: TGTGCCAGCAGTTTTCGGGCCCCGCTCCCCACAGGGGAAGTGACCGGCTACACCTTC. Amino acids: CASSFRAPLPTGEVTGYTF.

The table lists this clonotype with many counts. The genes are TRBV20-1 and TRBJ1-3; TRBD1 matches 8 bases. Germline V gene sequence: CDR1 DFQATT, CDR2 SNEGSKA (reference sequence). After removal of 4 bases from V and 0 bases from J, the junction contained 2 bases not matched to a gene. This CDR3 has 14 amino acids. CDR3: CSANTGGSGNTIYF. The DNA of the CDR3 is TGCAGTGCTAATACAGGGGGCTCTGGAAACACCATATATTTT.

This clonotype was recorded many times. The V gene is TRBV4-2, the J gene TRBJ2-5; tentative D call: TRBD2 (6 bases). With 4 bases removed from V and 10 bases from J, the gap between germline ends came to 19 bases. The CDR3 has 14 residues. The V gene's germline CDR1 is LGHNA and CDR2 YNFKEQ. CDR3 protein: CASSPLEGGQGQYF. CDR3 nucleotide sequence: TGTGCCAGCAGCCCCCTGGAGGGCGGCCAAGGCCAGTACTTC.